Given below is one T cell receptor (beta chain) in context. Its matching antigen is unknown. This sample was taken from a study of post-analysis software for immune sequencing data. The germline CDR1 and CDR2 sequences are SGHRS and YFSETQ. The CDR3 extends over 15 amino acids. V was pared by 1 base and J by 5 bases, with 13 bases between. Libraries were made from TCR beta cDNA, and they carried unique molecular identifiers. The authors obtained 500,000 or so cDNA molecules from around 1 to 9.1 million T cells. Each CDR3 protein is one row after TCRdb ran MiXCR on the PCR reads. This sample has roughly 650,000 distinct CDR3 sequences, with 55% to 60% found just once. Study-wide results and caveats: Patients carried 4 or 5 TRBV segments more frequently than controls did, and TRBV5-6, TRBV5-1 and TRBV20-1 were among them.

This sequence originates from a girl aged 2 to 10 with multiple sclerosis. The chain employs TRBV5-1 and TRBJ2-1; possible D gene TRBD1, 7 bases. The sequencing input was blood. The CDR3 loop is CASSLPQGGHNEQFF. The CDR3 nucleotides are TGCGCCAGCAGCTTGCCCCAGGGGGGTCACAATGAGCAGTTCTTC.